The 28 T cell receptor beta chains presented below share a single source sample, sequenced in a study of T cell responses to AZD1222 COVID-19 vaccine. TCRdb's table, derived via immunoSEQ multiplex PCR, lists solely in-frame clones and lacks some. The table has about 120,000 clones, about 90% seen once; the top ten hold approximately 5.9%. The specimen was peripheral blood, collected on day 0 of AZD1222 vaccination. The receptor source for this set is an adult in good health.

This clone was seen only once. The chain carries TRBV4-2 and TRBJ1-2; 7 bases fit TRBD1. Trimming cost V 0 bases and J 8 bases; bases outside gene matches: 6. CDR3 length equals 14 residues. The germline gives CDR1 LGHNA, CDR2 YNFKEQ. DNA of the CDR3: TGTGCCAGCAGCCAAGATTGGAGGGGGCTCGGCTACACCTTC. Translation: CASSQDWRGLGYTF.

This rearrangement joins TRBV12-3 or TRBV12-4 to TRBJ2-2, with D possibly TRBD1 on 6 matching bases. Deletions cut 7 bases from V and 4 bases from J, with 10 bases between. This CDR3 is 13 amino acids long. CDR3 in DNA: TGTGCCAGCAAGACAGGCCGCACCGGGGAGCTGTTTTTT. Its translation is CASKTGRTGELFF.

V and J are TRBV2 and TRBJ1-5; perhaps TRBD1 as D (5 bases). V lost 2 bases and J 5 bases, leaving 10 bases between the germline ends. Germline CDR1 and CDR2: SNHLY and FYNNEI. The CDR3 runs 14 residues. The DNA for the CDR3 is TGTGCCAGCAGTGAAATCAGGGAGCATCAGCCCCAGCATTTT. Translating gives CASSEIREHQPQHF.

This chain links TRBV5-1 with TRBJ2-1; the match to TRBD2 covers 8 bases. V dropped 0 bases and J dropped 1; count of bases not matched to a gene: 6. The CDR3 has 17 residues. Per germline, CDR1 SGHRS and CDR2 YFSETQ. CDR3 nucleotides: TGCGCCAGCAGCTTGGTTACTAGCGGAGCGTCCTACAATGAGCAGTTCTTC. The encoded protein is CASSLVTSGASYNEQFF.

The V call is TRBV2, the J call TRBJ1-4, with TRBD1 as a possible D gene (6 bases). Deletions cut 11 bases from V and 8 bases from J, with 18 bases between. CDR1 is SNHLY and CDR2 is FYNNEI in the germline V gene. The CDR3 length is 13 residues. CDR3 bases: TGTGCCTCGCGGGGGGGGCGCGGGGAAAAACTGTTTTTT. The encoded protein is CASRGGRGEKLFF.

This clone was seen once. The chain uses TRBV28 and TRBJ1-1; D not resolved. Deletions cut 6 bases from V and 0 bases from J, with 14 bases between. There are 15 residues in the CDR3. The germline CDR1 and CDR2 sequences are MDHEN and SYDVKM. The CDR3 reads CASSQFPPMNTEAFF. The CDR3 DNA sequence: TGTGCCAGCAGCCAATTTCCCCCAATGAACACTGAAGCTTTCTTT.

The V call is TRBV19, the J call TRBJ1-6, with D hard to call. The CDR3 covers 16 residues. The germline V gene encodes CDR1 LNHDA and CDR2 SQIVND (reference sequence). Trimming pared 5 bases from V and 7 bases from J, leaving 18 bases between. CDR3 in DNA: TGTGCCAGTAGTTGGTCCGGGAATCGTAGAAATTCACCCCTCCACTTT. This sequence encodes CASSWSGNRRNSPLHF.

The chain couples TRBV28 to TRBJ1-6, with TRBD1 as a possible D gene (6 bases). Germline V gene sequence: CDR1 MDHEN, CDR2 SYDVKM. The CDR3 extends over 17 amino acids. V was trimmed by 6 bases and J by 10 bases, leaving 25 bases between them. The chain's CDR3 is CASSPSDRPVGWSPLHF. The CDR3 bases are TGTGCCAGCAGCCCCTCCGACAGGCCAGTGGGATGGTCACCCCTCCACTTT.

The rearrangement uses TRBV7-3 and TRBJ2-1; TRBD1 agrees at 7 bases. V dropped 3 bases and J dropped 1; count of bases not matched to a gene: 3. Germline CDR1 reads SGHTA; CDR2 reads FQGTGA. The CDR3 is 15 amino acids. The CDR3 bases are TGTGCCAGCAGCTTCACAGGGGCGTCCTACAATGAGCAGTTCTTC. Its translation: CASSFTGASYNEQFF.

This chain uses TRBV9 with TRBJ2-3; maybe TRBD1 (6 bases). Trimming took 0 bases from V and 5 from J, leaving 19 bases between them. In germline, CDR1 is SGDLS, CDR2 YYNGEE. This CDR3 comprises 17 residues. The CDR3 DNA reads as TGTGCCAGCAGCGTAGGGCCGACAGGCCACGCGGGAGATACGCAGTATTTT. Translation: CASSVGPTGHAGDTQYF.

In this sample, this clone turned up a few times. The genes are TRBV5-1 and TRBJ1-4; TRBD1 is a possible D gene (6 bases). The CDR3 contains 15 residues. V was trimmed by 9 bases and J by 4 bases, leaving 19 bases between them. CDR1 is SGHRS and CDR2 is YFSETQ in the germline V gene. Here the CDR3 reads CAIFDPGRGNEKLFF. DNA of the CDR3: TGCGCCATTTTTGACCCGGGCAGGGGTAATGAAAAACTGTTTTTT. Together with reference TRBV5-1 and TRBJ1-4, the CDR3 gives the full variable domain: KAGVTQTPRYLIKTRGQQVTLSCSPISGHRSVSWYQQTPGQGLQFLFEYFSETQRNKGNFPGRFSGRQFSNSRSEMNVSTLELGDSALYLCAIFDPGRGNEKLFFGSGTQLSVL.

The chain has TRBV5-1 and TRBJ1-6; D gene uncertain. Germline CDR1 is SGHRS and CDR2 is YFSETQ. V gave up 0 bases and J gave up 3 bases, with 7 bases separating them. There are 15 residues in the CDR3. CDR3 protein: CASSLGEFYNSPLHF. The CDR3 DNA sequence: TGCGCCAGCAGCTTGGGGGAGTTCTATAATTCACCCCTCCACTTT.

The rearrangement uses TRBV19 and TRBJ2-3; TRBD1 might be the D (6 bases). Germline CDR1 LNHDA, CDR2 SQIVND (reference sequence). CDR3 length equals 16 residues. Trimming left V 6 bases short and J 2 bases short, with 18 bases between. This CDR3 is CASRIRGHGSTDTQYF. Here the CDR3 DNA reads TGTGCCAGTAGAATAAGGGGACATGGGTCCACAGATACGCAGTATTTT.

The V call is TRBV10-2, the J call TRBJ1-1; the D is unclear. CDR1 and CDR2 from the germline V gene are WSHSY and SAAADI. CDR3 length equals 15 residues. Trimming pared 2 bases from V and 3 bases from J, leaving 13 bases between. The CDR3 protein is CASSEGGRRDTEAFF. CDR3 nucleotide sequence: TGCGCCAGCAGTGAGGGTGGACGTCGGGACACTGAAGCTTTCTTT.

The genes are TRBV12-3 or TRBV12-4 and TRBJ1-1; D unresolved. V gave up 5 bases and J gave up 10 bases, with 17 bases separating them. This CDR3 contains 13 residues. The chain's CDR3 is CASSPRNTEGAFF. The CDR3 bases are TGTGCCAGCAGTCCCCGAAACACAGAGGGAGCTTTCTTT.

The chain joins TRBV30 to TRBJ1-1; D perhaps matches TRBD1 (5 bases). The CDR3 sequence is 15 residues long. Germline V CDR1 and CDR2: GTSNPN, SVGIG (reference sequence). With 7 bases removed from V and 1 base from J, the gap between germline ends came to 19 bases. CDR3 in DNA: TGTGCCTACCGGGGGAAGGGATCTAAGAACACTGAAGCTTTCTTT. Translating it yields CAYRGKGSKNTEAFF.

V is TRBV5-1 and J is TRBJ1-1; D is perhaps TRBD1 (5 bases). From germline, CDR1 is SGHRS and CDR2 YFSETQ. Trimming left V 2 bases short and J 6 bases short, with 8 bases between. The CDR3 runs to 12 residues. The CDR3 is CASSFPGPEAFF. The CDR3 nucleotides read TGCGCCAGCAGCTTTCCAGGGCCTGAAGCTTTCTTT.

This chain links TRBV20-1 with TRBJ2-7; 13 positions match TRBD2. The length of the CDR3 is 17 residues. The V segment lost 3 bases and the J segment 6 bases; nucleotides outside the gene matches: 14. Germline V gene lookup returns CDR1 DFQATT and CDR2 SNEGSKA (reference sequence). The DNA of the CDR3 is TGCAGTGCTAGTTTCGGGACTAGCGGGATCCGGGCGTCCGAGCAGTACTTC. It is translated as CSASFGTSGIRASEQYF.

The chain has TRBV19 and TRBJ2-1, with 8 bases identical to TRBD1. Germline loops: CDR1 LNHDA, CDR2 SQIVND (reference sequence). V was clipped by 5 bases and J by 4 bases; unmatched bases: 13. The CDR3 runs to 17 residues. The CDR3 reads CASSLRPGQATYNEQFF. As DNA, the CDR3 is TGTGCCAGTAGTTTAAGACCGGGACAGGCGACTTACAATGAGCAGTTCTTC.

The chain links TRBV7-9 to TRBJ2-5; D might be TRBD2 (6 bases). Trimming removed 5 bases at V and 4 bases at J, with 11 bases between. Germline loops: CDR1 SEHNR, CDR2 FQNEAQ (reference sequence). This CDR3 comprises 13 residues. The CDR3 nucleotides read TGTGCCAGCAGCCAAGGCGGGATAGAGACCCAGTACTTC. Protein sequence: CASSQGGIETQYF.

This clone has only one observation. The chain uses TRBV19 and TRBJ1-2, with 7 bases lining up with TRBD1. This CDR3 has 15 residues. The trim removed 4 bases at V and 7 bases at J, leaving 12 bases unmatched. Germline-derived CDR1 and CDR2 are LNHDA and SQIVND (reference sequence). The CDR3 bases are TGTGCCAGTAGTACTCGACAGGGACTTGTGGTTGGCTACACCTTC. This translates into CASSTRQGLVVGYTF.

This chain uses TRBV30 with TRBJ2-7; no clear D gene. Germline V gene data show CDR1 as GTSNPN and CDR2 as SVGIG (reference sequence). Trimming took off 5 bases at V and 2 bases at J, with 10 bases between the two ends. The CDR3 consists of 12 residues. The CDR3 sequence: CAWALQTYEQYF. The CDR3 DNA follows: TGTGCCTGGGCCCTTCAGACCTACGAGCAGTACTTC. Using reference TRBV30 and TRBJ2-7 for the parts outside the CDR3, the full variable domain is SQTIHQWPATLVQPVGSPLSLECTVEGTSNPNLYWYRQAAGRGLQLLFYSVGIGQISSEVPQNLSASRPQDRQFILSSKKLLLSDSGFYLCAWALQTYEQYFGPGTRLTVT.

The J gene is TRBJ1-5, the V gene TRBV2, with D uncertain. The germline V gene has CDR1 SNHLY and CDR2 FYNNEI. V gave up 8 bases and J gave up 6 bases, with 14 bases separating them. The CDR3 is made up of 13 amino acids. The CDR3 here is CASGRISGQPQHF. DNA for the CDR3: TGTGCCAGCGGGCGAATCTCGGGTCAGCCCCAGCATTTT.

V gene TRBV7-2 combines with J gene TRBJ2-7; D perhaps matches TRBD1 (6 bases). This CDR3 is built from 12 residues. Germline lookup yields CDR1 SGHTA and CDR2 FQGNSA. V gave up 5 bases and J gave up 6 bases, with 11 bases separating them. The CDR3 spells CASSKTGFEQYF. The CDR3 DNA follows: TGTGCCAGCAGCAAGACAGGTTTCGAGCAGTACTTC.

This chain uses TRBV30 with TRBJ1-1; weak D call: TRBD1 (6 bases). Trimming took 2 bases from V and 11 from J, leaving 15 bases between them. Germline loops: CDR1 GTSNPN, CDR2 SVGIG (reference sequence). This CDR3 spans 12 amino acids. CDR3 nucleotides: TGTGCCTGGAGTTCCGGGTCAGGGGTGGCTTTCTTT. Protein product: CAWSSGSGVAFF. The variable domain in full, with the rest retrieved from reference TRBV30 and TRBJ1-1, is SQTIHQWPATLVQPVGSPLSLECTVEGTSNPNLYWYRQAAGRGLQLLFYSVGIGQISSEVPQNLSASRPQDRQFILSSKKLLLSDSGFYLCAWSSGSGVAFFGQGTRLTVV.

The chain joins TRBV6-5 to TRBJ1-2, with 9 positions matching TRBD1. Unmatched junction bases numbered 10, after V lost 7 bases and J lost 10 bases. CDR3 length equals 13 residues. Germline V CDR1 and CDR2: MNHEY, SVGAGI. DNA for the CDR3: TGTGCCAGCAAGGAACGGGACAGGGAACCCTACACCTTC. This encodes CASKERDREPYTF.

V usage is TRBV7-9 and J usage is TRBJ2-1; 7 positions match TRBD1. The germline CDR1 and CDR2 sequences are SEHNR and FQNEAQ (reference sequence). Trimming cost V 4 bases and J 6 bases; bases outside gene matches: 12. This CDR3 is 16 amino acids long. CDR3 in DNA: TGTGCCAGCAGCTGGGTTTTAGGGGGCGCAGGCAATGAGCAGTTCTTC. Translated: CASSWVLGGAGNEQFF.

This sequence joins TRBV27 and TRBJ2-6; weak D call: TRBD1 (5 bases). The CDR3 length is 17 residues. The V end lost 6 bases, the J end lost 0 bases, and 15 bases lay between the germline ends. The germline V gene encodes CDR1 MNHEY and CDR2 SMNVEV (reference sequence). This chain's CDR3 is CASSVLTADSGANVLTF. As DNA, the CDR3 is TGTGCCAGCAGCGTACTGACAGCCGACTCTGGGGCCAACGTCCTGACTTTC.